The clone carrying this TCR beta chain was seen a single time. This sequence may be a read error, since a much larger clone differs from it by one base. This sample is drawn from a study of early T cells in non-severe SARS-CoV-2 infection. The TCR library protocol was used to attach unique molecular identifiers. These identifiers were attached to individual cDNA molecules. MiXCR, run by TCRdb on the 5' RACE reads, gives a single entry per CDR3 protein. The sample consists of approximately 52,000 distinct CDR3 sequences, 6.5% to 9% of them appearing once. The germline V gene has CDR1 MNHEY and CDR2 SVGAGI. The CDR3 runs 15 residues. Deletions cut 6 bases from V and 0 bases from J, with 12 bases between.

What was sequenced was whole blood. The chain has TRBV6-5 and TRBJ1-5; D gene ambiguous. This receptor was obtained from an adult who was a healthcare worker with PCR-confirmed SARS-CoV-2 infection or an uninfected control (not recorded which). The CDR3 protein is CASRLSPTSNQPQHF. CDR3 DNA: TGTGCCAGCAGATTAAGTCCAACTAGCAATCAGCCCCAGCATTTT.